This T cell receptor beta chain was retrieved from a study of human T cells and chemical hapten exposure. As for the study in general: Sensitization used 2% DPC on approximately 2 cm by approximately 2 cm upper inner arm skin. Read at 6 days, the patch tests placed 0.01% DPC on the upper back.

In the original analysis: There were a median of approximately 100,000 TCRs per sample, with a range from roughly 20,000 to 690,600. MiXCR, run by TCRdb on the RACE reads, gives a single entry per CDR3 protein. These V and J calls derive from TCRdb rather than the authors' analysis. This table holds around 380,000 distinct CDR3 sequences, nearly 5% found once. Time point indicated: patch test 1, 2 weeks after DPC sensitization. As to treatment: therapeutic diphenylcyclopropenone sensitization with weekly scalp DPC. This CDR3 has 15 residues. From germline, CDR1 is PRHDT and CDR2 FYEKMQ (reference sequence). Trimming removed 3 bases from V and 3 bases from J, with 13 bases in between. Many counts were recorded for this clonotype.

The TCR sequence derives from a woman in her forties or fifties with alopecia areata. Some clones in this sample may be carry-over from other donors' samples. This chain joins TRBV13 and TRBJ2-3; the D gene could be TRBD1 or TRBD2 (5 bases each). This material consisted of whole blood, taken in connection with sensitization to the hapten diphenylcyclopropenone (DPC). CDR3 sequence: CASSFGGDRTDTQYF. DNA of the CDR3: TGTGCCAGCAGCTTTGGGGGAGACAGAACAGATACGCAGTATTTT.